Following are 24 T cell receptor beta chains from one sample sequenced in a study of chemoradiotherapy in HPV16-positive cancers. Generated by immunoSEQ multiplex PCR, the TCRdb table keeps only in-frame clones and is missing some. This table holds about 32,000 clones, approximately 88% found once. The source material was blood, sampled from a patient who underwent chemoradiotherapy. These receptors all stem from a human donor with HPV-associated anogenital cancer.

The V gene is TRBV12-2, the J gene TRBJ2-2; no DNA check was done on the table's D call, TRBD2. TRBV12-2 is marked as a pseudogene. This CDR3 has 13 amino acids. The CDR3 reads CASRSLNTGELFF. The CDR3 nucleotides read TGTGCAAGTCGCTCCTTGAACACCGGGGAGCTGTTTTTT.

The chain combines TRBV15 with TRBJ1-4, with D perhaps TRBD1 (6 bases). CDR1 is LNHNV, CDR2 YYDKDF, per germline (reference sequence). The length of the CDR3 is 16 residues. Trimming took 2 bases from V and 0 from J, leaving 10 bases between them. The CDR3 sequence is CATSRKGGATNEKLFF. As DNA, the CDR3 is TGTGCCACCAGCAGAAAAGGGGGGGCAACTAATGAAAAACTGTTTTTT.

The CDR3 DNA is TGTGCCATCAGCCCCGGGACAGATTATGGCTACACCTTC. The encoded protein is CAISPGTDYGYTF. This chain uses TRBV10-3 with TRBJ1-2; TRBD1 matches 7 bases. Germline V gene lookup returns CDR1 ENHRY and CDR2 SYGVKD. With 6 bases clipped from V and 5 bases from J, the junction kept 6 bases outside the gene matches. The CDR3 covers 13 residues.

The chain recombines TRBV15 with TRBJ2-7; D possibly matches TRBD1 or TRBD2 (5 bases each). Germline CDR1 is LNHNV and CDR2 is YYDKDF (reference sequence). V was pared by 6 bases and J by 2 bases, with 14 bases between. The length of the CDR3 is 14 residues. In nucleotides, the CDR3 is TGTGCCACCAGGCCCGGGACCACCACCTACGAGCAGTACTTC. Protein sequence: CATRPGTTTYEQYF. Full variable domain (missing parts from reference TRBV15 and TRBJ2-7): DAMVIQNPRYQVTQFGKPVTLSCSQTLNHNVMYWYQQKSSQAPKLLFHYYDKDFNNEADTPDNFQSRRPNTSFCFLDIRSPGLGDTAMYLCATRPGTTTYEQYFGPGTRLTVT.

The CDR3 nucleotides are TGTGCCAGCAGCCCCCGGCGGGGTATAAGCGAGCAGTACTTC. This translates into CASSPRRGISEQYF. This chain joins TRBV5-4 and TRBJ2-7, with a possible D match to TRBD2 (6 bases). Germline V gene sequence: CDR1 SGHNT, CDR2 YYREEE (reference sequence). V lost 4 bases and J 6 bases, leaving 17 bases between the germline ends. The CDR3 is 14 residues long. Full variable domain (outside the CDR3, taken from reference TRBV5-4 and TRBJ2-7): ETGVTQSPTHLIKTRGQQVTLRCSSQSGHNTVSWYQQALGQGPQFIFQYYREEENGRGNFPPRFSGLQFPNYSSELNVNALELDDSALYLCASSPRRGISEQYFGPGTRLTVT.

The rearrangement uses TRBV2 and TRBJ1-5, with a tentative D call TRBD1 (6 bases). The CDR3 consists of 14 residues. Germline V CDR1 and CDR2: SNHLY, FYNNEI. Trimming stripped 4 bases from V and 8 bases from J, with 15 bases between. The CDR3 region is CASSVWGLSEPQHF. The CDR3 coding sequence is TGTGCCAGCAGTGTTTGGGGGCTAAGCGAGCCCCAGCATTTT.

This chain uses TRBV6-1 with TRBJ1-5; D ambiguous. Between the trimmed V and J ends, which lost 7 bases and 0 bases, there was a span of 7 bases. CDR1 MNHNS and CDR2 SASEGT come from the germline V gene. The CDR3 is made up of 13 amino acids. The CDR3 nucleotides read TGTGCCAGCAATGTAGATAGCAATCAGCCCCAGCATTTT. This gives the protein CASNVDSNQPQHF.

This rearrangement joins TRBV27 to TRBJ2-5; 8 nucleotides match TRBD2. The CDR3 length is 16 residues. Trimming took 0 bases from V and 1 from J; bases not matched to a gene: 4. Germline V gene data show CDR1 as MNHEY and CDR2 as SMNVEV (reference sequence). The CDR3, as DNA: TGTGCCAGCAGTTTATCCTTGCGGGGGGCCCAAGAGACCCAGTACTTC. It encodes CASSLSLRGAQETQYF.

A single count supports this clone. The rearrangement uses TRBV2 and TRBJ1-5; D unresolved. The V end lost 1 base, the J end lost 2 bases, and 6 bases lay between the germline ends. CDR3 size: 14 residues. CDR1 and CDR2 from the germline V gene are SNHLY and FYNNEI. CDR3 bases: TGTGCCAGCAGTGAAGGACAAGGCAATCAGCCCCAGCATTTT. Translated, it gives CASSEGQGNQPQHF.

The chain links TRBV20-1 to TRBJ2-5, with unresolved D. Germline V gives CDR1 DFQATT, CDR2 SNEGSKA (reference sequence). V shed 7 bases and J shed 5 bases, with 11 bases lying between them. This CDR3 has 11 amino acids. CDR3 coding DNA: TGCAGTGTTAAGGGAAGGGAGACCCAGTACTTC. It yields the protein CSVKGRETQYF.

The chain has TRBV19 and TRBJ1-5; weak D call: TRBD1 (5 bases). The CDR3 has 15 amino acids. Trimming shortened V by 9 bases and J by 1 base, and 16 bases separated the two germline ends. Germline CDR1 LNHDA, CDR2 SQIVND (reference sequence). CDR3 coding DNA: TGTGCCAGCCAACGGGACCGAGCAAGCAATCAGCCCCAGCATTTT. Amino acids: CASQRDRASNQPQHF.

V is TRBV6-9 and J is TRBJ1-2; 11 bases are shared with TRBD1. V lost 3 bases, J lost 6 bases, and 3 bases stayed unmatched. Per the germline V gene, CDR1 is MNHGY and CDR2 is SVAAGI. There are 14 residues in the CDR3. CDR3 residues: CASSYRTGGDGYTF. DNA of the CDR3: TGTGCCAGCAGTTACAGGACAGGGGGCGATGGCTACACCTTC.

The CDR3 bases are TGTGCCAGCAGCTCCGGGACAGATTTGGAGCAGTACTTC. Translation gives CASSSGTDLEQYF. This chain connects TRBV6-5 to TRBJ2-7, with 7 bases matching TRBD1. V shed 6 bases, J shed 7 bases, and the junction held 9 bases outside the gene matches. The CDR3 runs to 13 residues. Germline CDR1 and CDR2: MNHEY and SVGAGI.

V is TRBV2 and J is TRBJ1-2, with D maybe TRBD1 (5 bases). V was clipped by 10 bases and J by 3 bases, with 12 bases between them. The CDR3 sequence is 12 residues long. CDR1 is SNHLY, CDR2 FYNNEI, per germline. The CDR3 bases are TGTGCCACGACAGAGAAGCACTATGGCTACACCTTC. This codes for CATTEKHYGYTF.

V is TRBV19 and J is TRBJ2-1; perhaps TRBD2 as D (6 bases). Trimming pared 6 bases from V and 0 bases from J, leaving 12 bases between. The CDR3 consists of 15 residues. Germline CDR1 reads LNHDA; CDR2 reads SQIVND (reference sequence). As DNA, the CDR3 is TGTGCCAGTAGGGTCCGGGGGAGCTCCTACAATGAGCAGTTCTTC. Translating gives CASRVRGSSYNEQFF.

The chain joins TRBV27 to TRBJ2-3; D is unresolved. This CDR3 comprises 11 residues. Trimming removed 2 bases from V and 6 bases from J, with 3 bases in between. The germline gives CDR1 MNHEY, CDR2 SMNVEV (reference sequence). The CDR3 coding sequence is TGTGCCAGCAGTTTAGCGGATACGCAGTATTTT. Translating it yields CASSLADTQYF.

The gene calls are TRBV2 and TRBJ2-1; the D is unclear. V was pared by 6 bases and J by 7 bases, with 10 bases between. This CDR3 contains 12 residues. Germline CDR1 and CDR2: SNHLY and FYNNEI. CDR3 DNA: TGTGCCAGCAGGTTGACGGTAAATGAGCAGTTCTTC. Its protein product is CASRLTVNEQFF.

This CDR3 reads CASSVSGGWDNEQFF. CDR3 nucleotides: TGTGCCAGCAGCGTCTCCGGGGGATGGGACAATGAGCAGTTCTTC. V and J are TRBV9 and TRBJ2-1; a weak D match, TRBD2 (6 bases). Germline CDR1 and CDR2: SGDLS and YYNGEE. This CDR3 has 15 amino acids. Deletions cut 2 bases from V and 5 bases from J, with 14 bases between.

The chain uses TRBV19 and TRBJ1-1; no clear D. This CDR3 is built from 14 residues. Trimming removed 2 bases at V and 1 base at J, with 8 bases between. The germline gives CDR1 LNHDA, CDR2 SQIVND (reference sequence). The chain's CDR3 is CASSIYPANTEAFF. The CDR3 bases are TGTGCCAGTAGTATATATCCGGCGAACACTGAAGCTTTCTTT. Using reference TRBV19 and TRBJ1-1 for the parts outside the CDR3, the full variable domain is DGGITQSPKYLFRKEGQNVTLSCEQNLNHDAMYWYRQDPGQGLRLIYYSQIVNDFQKGDIAEGYSVSREKKESFPLTVTSAQKNPTAFYLCASSIYPANTEAFFGQGTRLTVV.

The chain employs TRBV5-5 and TRBJ1-1; the D is unclear. V shed 2 bases and J shed 2 bases, with 7 bases lying between them. The CDR3 consists of 13 residues. Germline loops: CDR1 SGHKS, CDR2 YYEKEE (reference sequence). The CDR3 sequence: CASSFGDNTEAFF. CDR3 in DNA: TGTGCCAGCAGCTTTGGAGATAACACTGAAGCTTTCTTT.

The chain joins TRBV6-6 to TRBJ1-2; tentatively, D is TRBD1 (5 bases). The CDR3 loop spans 13 amino acids. Trimming shortened V by 7 bases and J by 1 base, and 10 bases separated the two germline ends. Looked up from germline, CDR1 is MNHNY and CDR2 is SVGAGI (reference sequence). This chain's CDR3 is CASIGGFNYGYTF. In DNA form, the CDR3 reads TGTGCCAGCATTGGGGGGTTTAACTATGGCTACACCTTC.

The chain employs TRBV5-8 and TRBJ2-1; D may be TRBD2 (5 bases). The CDR3 is made up of 15 amino acids. Germline lookup yields CDR1 SGHTS and CDR2 YDEGEE. V dropped 0 bases and J dropped 8 bases, with 15 bases sitting between them. CDR3 loop: CASSLGRFGVHEQFF. In DNA form, the CDR3 reads TGTGCCAGCAGCTTGGGCAGGTTCGGGGTCCATGAGCAGTTCTTC.

The chain has TRBV5-1 and TRBJ2-5; D ambiguous. Trimming left V 3 bases short and J 1 base short, with 7 bases between. The CDR3 covers 13 residues. Germline V gives CDR1 SGHRS, CDR2 YFSETQ. The CDR3 reads CASSSQPQETQYF. The CDR3 coding sequence is TGCGCCAGCAGCTCACAGCCCCAAGAGACCCAGTACTTC.

This chain joins TRBV28 and TRBJ1-5; no reliable D call. V was shortened by 6 bases and J by 6 bases, with 15 bases between the two germline ends. This CDR3 contains 14 residues. Germline CDR1 MDHEN, CDR2 SYDVKM. The CDR3 nucleotides are TGTGCCAGCAGACCAAGACCCGGAGGTCAGCCCCAGCATTTT. Protein: CASRPRPGGQPQHF.